This is a list of T cell receptor beta chains from one sample in a study of post-analysis software for immune sequencing data. TCRdb re-called the PCR reads with MiXCR, one entry per CDR3 protein. The sample gives some 370,000 distinct CDR3 sequences, less than 40% of which show up once; 10% to 15% is in the top ten. Input material: blood. Receptor source: a girl aged 5-17 years with multiple sclerosis. The CDR3 runs from the conserved cysteine through the conserved F or W. D genes are given only for firm matches. Clone size is shown for a subset of rows, as once, few, many or a class of expanded clone.

-,TRBV6-2/TRBV6-3,TRBJ2-6,-,TGTGCCAGCAGTTACTCCCGGGGCGGTTCGAGCTCTGGGGCCAACGTCCTGACTTTC,CASSYSRGGSSSGANVLTF
-,TRBV20-1,TRBJ2-3,-,TGCAGTGCTAGAGATCTGAAGCTCGGGGATACGCAGTATTTT,CSARDLKLGDTQYF
TRBD2,TRBV7-2,TRBJ2-7,few,TGTGCCAGCAGCTTCTCAGCGGGGGCCTACGAGCAGTACTTC,CASSFSAGAYEQYF
-,TRBV20-1,TRBJ2-5,few,TGCAGTGCGCCGAGAGCCCAATGGAGAGAGACCCAGTACTTC,CSAPRAQWRETQYF
TRBD1,TRBV12-3/TRBV12-4,TRBJ2-1,-,TGTGCCAGCAGTTCGACAGGGGGCAATCCTGAGCAGTTCTTC,CASSSTGGNPEQFF
-,TRBV5-1,TRBJ2-2,-,TGCGCCAGCAGCGCGCTGGAGCCCACCACCGGGGAGCTGTTTTTT,CASSALEPTTGELFF
-,TRBV20-1,TRBJ2-5,many,TGCAGTGCTTCCGGCGCACCTCGGGGAGAGACCCAGTACTTC,CSASGAPRGETQYF
TRBD2,TRBV4-1,TRBJ2-3,-,TGCGCCAGCAGCCAACCGGGACTAGCGGGGGGGGCCGATACGCAGTATTTT,CASSQPGLAGGADTQYF
-,TRBV20-1,TRBJ2-6,-,TGCAGTGCTAGAGATCAGTGGTCATCTGGGGCCAACGTCCTGACTTTC,CSARDQWSSGANVLTF
TRBD2,TRBV7-9,TRBJ2-3,-,TGTGCCAGCAGCTTAGCGGTCGGCGGGGGAAGCACAGATACGCAGTATTTT,CASSLAVGGGSTDTQYF
-,TRBV29-1,TRBJ2-1,-,TGCAGCGTTGAGGACCCCCTGGACAGCGGGGATCCCTCCTACAATGAGCAGTTCTTC,CSVEDPLDSGDPSYNEQFF
-,TRBV4-1,TRBJ1-5,-,TGCGCCAGCAGCCAAGGGACACTTAGCAATCAGCCCCAGCATTTT,CASSQGTLSNQPQHF
-,TRBV4-1,TRBJ1-2,-,TGCGCCAGCAGCCAAAAAATACGAGGGGGCTACACCTTC,CASSQKIRGGYTF
-,TRBV29-1,TRBJ1-2,-,TGCAGCGTTGGACATTCCGGTGACTACACCTTC,CSVGHSGDYTF
TRBD1,TRBV5-5,TRBJ1-1,once,TGTGCCAGCAGCGTGGACAGGGAAGCTGAAGCTTTCTTT,CASSVDREAEAFF
-,TRBV4-2,TRBJ2-3,-,TGTGCCAGCAGCCAAGATCCGAACGCCGGAGATACGCAGTATTTT,CASSQDPNAGDTQYF
TRBD2,TRBV7-2,TRBJ2-1,few,TGTGCCAGCAGCCCAGAAGGGCGAGCGGGGGATGAGCAGTTCTTC,CASSPEGRAGDEQFF
-,TRBV29-1,TRBJ2-1,-,TGCAGCGTTCTCCCGGGTGAGAATGAGCAGTTCTTC,CSVLPGENEQFF
TRBD1,TRBV4-1,TRBJ1-1,-,TGCGCCAGCAGCCAACCCCTGCGAAGGGGGCACACTGAAGCTTTCTTT,CASSQPLRRGHTEAFF
TRBD1,TRBV9,TRBJ2-2,-,TGTGTCAGCAGCTTGGGGACAGGGAAGTTCGGGGAGCTGTTTTTT,CVSSLGTGKFGELFF
-,TRBV4-3,TRBJ1-6,-,TGCGCCAGCAGCCAAGATTCCAGGTCCAAGCTAAATTCACCCCTCCACTTT,CASSQDSRSKLNSPLHF
-,TRBV10-2,TRBJ2-3,few,TGCGCCATCCGGACAGAAGATACGCAGTATTTT,CAIRTEDTQYF
-,TRBV20-1,TRBJ2-1,-,TGCAGTGCTACAGGGTCCGGTGAGCAGTTCTTC,CSATGSGEQFF
-,TRBV6-5,TRBJ2-7,few,TGTGCCAGCAGCCGAGGACAGTATTACGAGCAGTACTTC,CASSRGQYYEQYF
-,TRBV29-1,TRBJ2-1,-,TGCAGCGTTGCGGTGGACACCGGTTACAATGAGCAGTTCTTC,CSVAVDTGYNEQFF
-,TRBV12-3/TRBV12-4,TRBJ1-1,-,TGTGCCAGCACAAGTTGGGGGGATAACACTGAAGCTTTCTTT,CASTSWGDNTEAFF
-,TRBV21-1,TRBJ2-7,-,TGTGCCAGCAGCAAAGGCCCCCATTGGGAGGAGCAGTACTTC,CASSKGPHWEEQYF
-,TRBV6-2/TRBV6-3,TRBJ2-7,-,TGTGCCAGCAGTCGGGACGCCCCCTACGAGCGGTACTTC,CASSRDAPYERYF
-,TRBV7-2,TRBJ2-5,-,TGTGCCAGCAGCTTGATGTGGGAGACCCAGTACTTC,CASSLMWETQYF
-,TRBV18,TRBJ1-5,few,TGTGCCAGCTCACCACAGGGTCGTCAGCCCCAGCATTTT,CASSPQGRQPQHF
-,TRBV7-2,TRBJ1-2,-,TGTGCCAGCAGCACTCCAGGGATTGGCGGCTACACCTTC,CASSTPGIGGYTF
TRBD2,TRBV5-1,TRBJ2-1,few,TGCGCCAGCAGATCCCGGGGGGACAATGAGCAGTTCTTC,CASRSRGDNEQFF
-,TRBV7-8,TRBJ1-5,few,TGTGCCAGCAGCTCGGGGGTCGGGGAGGCACCCCAGCATTTT,CASSSGVGEAPQHF
-,TRBV4-3,TRBJ2-1,-,TGCGCCAGCAGCCAAGTCCTGAGCGAAACCTACAATGAGCAGTTCTTC,CASSQVLSETYNEQFF
-,TRBV4-1,TRBJ1-2,few,TGCGCCAGCAGCCAATATAACAGAATGTTATATGGCTACACCTTC,CASSQYNRMLYGYTF
-,TRBV12-3/TRBV12-4,TRBJ1-1,-,TGTGCCAGCAGTCCCCCCAACGCAATGGGGATGGGTGAAGCTTTCTTT,CASSPPNAMGMGEAFF
-,TRBV21-1,TRBJ2-3,few,TGTGCCAGCAGCAAAGAGGTCAGGGGGTCACCCTCCACAGATACGCAGTATTTT,CASSKEVRGSPSTDTQYF
TRBD1,TRBV6-6,TRBJ2-3,-,TGTGCCAGCAGGCGGGGACAGGGGTATGACACAGATACGCAGTATTTT,CASRRGQGYDTDTQYF
-,TRBV2,TRBJ2-7,-,TGTGCCTCCAATCCGGGGGGCCGATACGAGCAGTACTTC,CASNPGGRYEQYF
TRBD2,TRBV6-5,TRBJ2-1,-,TGTGCCACCAGTCAGGCGGGGGGGCTTTACAATGAGCAGTTCTTC,CATSQAGGLYNEQFF
-,TRBV20-1,TRBJ1-2,-,TGCAGTGCTAGAGGAGGGGGACTCTCCTCGGGCTACACCTTC,CSARGGGLSSGYTF
-,TRBV7-9,TRBJ2-7,-,TGTGCCAGCAGCGTCACACAGGGACCTAGCTCCTACGAGCAGTACTTC,CASSVTQGPSSYEQYF
TRBD1,TRBV20-1,TRBJ2-3,-,TGCAGTGCTAGAGGTCGGACAGGGCCATGGAGCTTGACAGATACGCAGTATTTT,CSARGRTGPWSLTDTQYF
TRBD1,TRBV3-1,TRBJ2-7,-,TGTGCCAGCAGCCGAGGCAGGGACAGTTCCTACGAGCAGTACTTC,CASSRGRDSSYEQYF
TRBD2,TRBV4-2,TRBJ2-3,-,TGTGCCAGCAGCCAAGTTAGCGGGGAGGGAGGGACGCAGTATTTT,CASSQVSGEGGTQYF
-,TRBV5-1,TRBJ1-5,-,TGCGCCAGCAAGGCGCCAGGTCAGCCCCAGCATTTT,CASKAPGQPQHF
TRBD1,TRBV4-1,TRBJ1-2,-,TGCGCCAGCAGCTCCCGGGACAGGGGCCGCTATGGCTACACCTTC,CASSSRDRGRYGYTF
-,TRBV12-3/TRBV12-4,TRBJ2-7,few,TGTGCCAGCAGCCGACAGAGGCTCTACGAGCAGTACTTC,CASSRQRLYEQYF